This T cell receptor beta chain was identified in a study of blood T cells in healthy people across ages. Study-wide points: The fall in TCR beta diversity per million T cells was roughly linear with age.

Alongside a J-beta primer mix, a sample-barcoded 5' primer served in a second PCR lasting about 7 to 12 cycles. Each cDNA was tagged by a template-switch adaptor containing 12 random nucleotides. TCRdb ran MiXCR on the 5' RACE reads and lists one entry per CDR3 protein. Of 1.5 million or so distinct CDR3 sequences listed, approximately 43% are singletons. The germline CDR1 and CDR2 sequences are SNHLY and FYNNEI. CDR3 length: 14 residues. Trimming shortened V by 2 bases and J by 6 bases, and 8 bases separated the two germline ends. The study drew donors from healthy Caucasian individuals in Russia aged roughly 6 to 90. Per sample, at least 5 micrograms of total RNA were extracted. A word on this clonotype: Its antigen is still unknown.

This receptor was obtained from a woman aged 18-35 years in good health. Sample: blood. The chain is built from TRBV2 and TRBJ1-6; D remains ambiguous. The CDR3 bases are TGTGCCAGCAGTGAACCCTGGACTAATTCACCCCTCCACTTT. Translated: CASSEPWTNSPLHF. The whole variable domain, remainder taken from reference TRBV2 and TRBJ1-6, is EPEVTQTPSHQVTQMGQEVILRCVPISNHLYFYWYRQILGQKVEFLVSFYNNEISEKSEIFDDQFSVERPDGSNFTLKIRSTKLEDSAMYFCASSEPWTNSPLHFGNGTRLTVT.